This T cell receptor beta chain was captured in a study of blood T cells in healthy people across ages. This clonotype was counted only a few times. A second PCR of roughly 7 to 11 cycles used a sample-barcoded 5' primer and a J-beta primer mix. TCRdb re-derived calls from the 5' RACE reads in MiXCR, one entry per CDR3 protein. The data contain 500,000 to 600,000 distinct CDR3 sequences, roughly 28% of them seen just once; the ten biggest clones take up about 18%. Looked up from germline, CDR1 is SGHNT and CDR2 is YENEEA. This CDR3 comprises 15 residues. V lost 5 bases, J lost 2 bases, and 13 bases lay in between.

The V gene is TRBV11-3, the J gene TRBJ2-1; weak D call: TRBD2 (7 bases). What was sequenced was blood. This TCR was sampled from a woman aged 70-85 years in good health. CDR3 region: CASSHGGLAYNEQFF. The CDR3 DNA is TGTGCCAGCAGCCACGGGGGGCTCGCCTACAATGAGCAGTTCTTC.